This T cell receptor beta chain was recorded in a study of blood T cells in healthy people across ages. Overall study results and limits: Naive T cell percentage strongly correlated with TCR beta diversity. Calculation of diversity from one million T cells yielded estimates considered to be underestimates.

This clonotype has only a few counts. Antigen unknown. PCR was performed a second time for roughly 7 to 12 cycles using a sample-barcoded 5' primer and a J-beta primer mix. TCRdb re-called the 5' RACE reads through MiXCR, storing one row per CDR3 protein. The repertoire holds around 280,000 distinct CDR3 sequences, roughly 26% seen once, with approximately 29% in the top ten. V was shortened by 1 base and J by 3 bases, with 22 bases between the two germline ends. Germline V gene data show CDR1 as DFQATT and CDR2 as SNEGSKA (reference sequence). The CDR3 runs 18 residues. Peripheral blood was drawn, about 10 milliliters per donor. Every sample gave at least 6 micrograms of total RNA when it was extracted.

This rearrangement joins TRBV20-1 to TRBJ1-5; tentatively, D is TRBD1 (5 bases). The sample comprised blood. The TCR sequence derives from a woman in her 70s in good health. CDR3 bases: TGCAGTGCTAGAGCTGCGACAGTTGCGCGGGGGATCAATCAGCCCCAGCATTTT. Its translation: CSARAATVARGINQPQHF.